A selection of T cell receptor beta chains follows, all from one sample in a study of shared clonotypes between healthy human individuals. Assay: immunoSEQ multiplex PCR; the TCRdb copy retains only in-frame clones and omits some. The sample contains over 400,000 clones, roughly 80% of which appear only once. The sequenced material came from PBMCs. The source is a woman between 40 and 50 years old in good health. Some clones in this sample may be carry-over from other donors' samples. CDR3s include the opening cysteine and the closing phenylalanine or tryptophan. Fields, in order: V gene, J gene, D gene, clone size, CDR3 protein, CDR3 DNA. A D gene is named only where the DNA matches it firmly. Size values are once, few and many counts, or a class for expanded clones, and some rows have none.

>TRBV7-9|TRBJ2-7|.|.
CASSSSWESEQYF
TGTGCCAGCAGCTCATCCTGGGAATCCGAGCAGTACTTC
>TRBV4-3|TRBJ2-7|.|.
CASSSAPDLNEQYF
TGCGCCAGCAGCTCGGCCCCGGACCTCAACGAGCAGTACTTC
>TRBV28|TRBJ2-2|TRBD2|.
CASSSSGLAPNTGELFF
TGTGCCAGCAGTTCCTCGGGACTAGCTCCGAACACCGGGGAGCTGTTTTTT
>TRBV4-3|TRBJ2-3|TRBD1|many
CASSQSHRGRTDTQYF
TGCGCCAGCAGCCAATCGCACAGGGGGCGAACAGATACGCAGTATTTT
>TRBV7-9|TRBJ2-1|TRBD2|.
CASSSSPLAGANYNEQFF
TGTGCCAGCAGCTCCTCACCCTTAGCGGGAGCTAACTACAATGAGCAGTTCTTC
>TRBV5-1|TRBJ2-1|.|.
CASSLGDITYNEQFF
TGCGCCAGCAGCTTGGGGGACATTACCTACAATGAGCAGTTCTTC
>TRBV5-1|TRBJ2-7|TRBD2|.
CASSLGTSATYEQYF
TGCGCCAGCAGCTTGGGGACTAGCGCTACCTACGAGCAGTACTTC
>TRBV11-1|TRBJ2-6|.|few
CASSLVRGANVLTF
TGTGCCAGCAGCTTGGTACGTGGGGCCAACGTCCTGACTTTC
>TRBV11-2|TRBJ2-1|TRBD2|.
CASSSISGSSYNEQFF
TGTGCCAGCAGCTCCATTAGCGGGAGCTCCTACAATGAGCAGTTCTTC
>TRBV5-1|TRBJ2-2|.|.
CASSQGSDGGTGELFF
TGCGCCAGCAGCCAAGGCAGTGATGGGGGCACCGGGGAGCTGTTTTTT
>TRBV28|TRBJ2-1|.|.
CASSLVGTYNEQFF
TGTGCCAGCAGTTTGGTGGGGACCTACAATGAGCAGTTCTTC
>TRBV21-1|TRBJ1-1|.|.
CASSKAPSGQGTRNTEAFF
TGTGCCAGCAGCAAAGCCCCTTCGGGACAGGGGACGCGGAACACTGAAGCTTTCTTT
>TRBV29-1|TRBJ2-3|TRBD1|.
CSATGGGGDTQYF
TGCAGCGCCACAGGGGGCGGGGGAGATACGCAGTATTTT
>TRBV29-1|TRBJ1-2|.|few
CSVELGNRAYGYTF
TGCAGCGTTGAACTGGGTAATAGGGCCTATGGCTACACCTTC
>TRBV7-9|TRBJ1-4|.|few
CASSLRTANEKLFF
TGTGCCAGCAGCTTAAGGACAGCGAATGAAAAACTGTTTTTT
>TRBV11-2|TRBJ1-1|.|.
CASSLLMGGSTEAFF
TGTGCCAGCAGCTTATTAATGGGTGGTAGCACTGAAGCTTTCTTT
>TRBV7-9|TRBJ2-5|.|once
CASRIGGVGETQYF
TGTGCCAGCAGGATAGGGGGGGTAGGAGAGACCCAGTACTTC
>TRBV4-1|TRBJ2-5|.|.
CASSQGDIQETQYF
TGCGCCAGCAGCCAAGGAGACATCCAAGAGACCCAGTACTTC
>TRBV18|TRBJ2-1|.|few
CASTGQTDNEQFF
TGTGCCAGCACAGGACAGACTGACAATGAGCAGTTCTTC
>TRBV19|TRBJ1-4|TRBD1|many
CASSITGGDEKLFF
TGTGCCAGTAGTATCACAGGGGGCGATGAAAAACTGTTTTTT
>TRBV6-6|TRBJ2-7|.|few
CASSYSPYEQYF
TGTGCCAGCAGTTACTCGCCCTACGAGCAGTACTTC
>TRBV6-1|TRBJ2-7|.|many
CASSEQEEGYEQYF
TGTGCCAGCAGTGAACAAGAGGAGGGCTACGAGCAGTACTTC
>TRBV10-1|TRBJ2-1|.|.
CASSGAGGPDEQFF
TGCGCCAGCAGTGGGGCAGGAGGGCCGGATGAGCAGTTCTTC
>TRBV5-1|TRBJ1-2|.|.
CASSPEGMVGNGYTF
TGCGCCAGCAGTCCCGAGGGGATGGTGGGGAATGGCTACACCTTC
>TRBV19|TRBJ1-5|TRBD1|.
CASSVDRGNQPQHF
TGTGCCAGTAGTGTTGACAGGGGCAATCAGCCCCAGCATTTT
>TRBV28|TRBJ2-3|.|once
CASSPGLVGGADTQYF
TGTGCCAGCAGCCCCGGACTAGTCGGGGGCGCAGATACGCAGTATTTT
>TRBV27|TRBJ2-7|TRBD1|once
CATRTGPYEQYF
TGTGCCACCAGGACAGGGCCCTACGAGCAGTACTTC
>TRBV20-1|TRBJ1-1|.|.
CSASSAFF
TGCAGTGCTAGCTCAGCTTTCTTT
>TRBV7-2|TRBJ1-2|TRBD1|.
CASSPPGQNYGYTF
TGTGCCAGCAGCCCTCCGGGACAGAACTATGGCTACACCTTC
>TRBV15|TRBJ2-7|TRBD2|many
CATSRVASGSSVGYEQYF
TGTGCCACCAGCAGAGTGGCTAGCGGGAGTTCAGTTGGCTACGAGCAGTACTTC
>TRBV28|TRBJ2-1|.|few
CASSLLRDEQFF
TGTGCCAGCAGTTTGCTCCGGGATGAGCAGTTCTTC
>TRBV2|TRBJ1-5|.|.
CASRRGFDQPQHF
TGTGCCAGCAGGCGGGGGTTCGATCAGCCCCAGCATTTT